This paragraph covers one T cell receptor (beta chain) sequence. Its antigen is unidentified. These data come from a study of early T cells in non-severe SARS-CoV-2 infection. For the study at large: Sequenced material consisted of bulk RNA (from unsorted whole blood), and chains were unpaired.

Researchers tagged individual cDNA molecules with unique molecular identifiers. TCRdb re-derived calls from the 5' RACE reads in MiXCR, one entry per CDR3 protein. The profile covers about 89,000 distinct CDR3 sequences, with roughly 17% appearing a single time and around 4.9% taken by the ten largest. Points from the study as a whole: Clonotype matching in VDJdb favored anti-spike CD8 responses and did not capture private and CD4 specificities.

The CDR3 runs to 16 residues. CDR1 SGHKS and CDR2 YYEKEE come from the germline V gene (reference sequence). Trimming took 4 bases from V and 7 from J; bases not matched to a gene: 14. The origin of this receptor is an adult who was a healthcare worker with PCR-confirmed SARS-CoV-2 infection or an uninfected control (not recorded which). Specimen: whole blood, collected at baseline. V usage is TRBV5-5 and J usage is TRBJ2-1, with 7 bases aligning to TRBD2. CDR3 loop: CASSQGLRGSSNEQFF. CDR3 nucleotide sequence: TGTGCCAGCAGCCAGGGACTGCGCGGGAGTTCTAATGAGCAGTTCTTC. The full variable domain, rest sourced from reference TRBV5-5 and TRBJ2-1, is DAGVTQSPTHLIKTRGQQVTLRCSPISGHKSVSWYQQVLGQGPQFIFQYYEKEERGRGNFPDRFSARQFPNYSSELNVNALLLGDSALYLCASSQGLRGSSNEQFFGPGTRLTVL.